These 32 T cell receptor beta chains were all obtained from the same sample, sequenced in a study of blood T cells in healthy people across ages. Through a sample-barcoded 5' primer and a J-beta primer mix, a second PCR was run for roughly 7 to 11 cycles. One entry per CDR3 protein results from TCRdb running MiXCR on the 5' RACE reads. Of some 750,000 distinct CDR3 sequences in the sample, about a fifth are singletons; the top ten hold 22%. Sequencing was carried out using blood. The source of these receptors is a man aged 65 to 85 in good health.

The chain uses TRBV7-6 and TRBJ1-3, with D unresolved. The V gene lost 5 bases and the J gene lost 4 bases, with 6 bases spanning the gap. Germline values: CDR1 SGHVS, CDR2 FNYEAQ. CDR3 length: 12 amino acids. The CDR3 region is CASSAQGNTIYF. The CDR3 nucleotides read TGTGCCAGCAGCGCACAGGGAAACACCATATATTTT.

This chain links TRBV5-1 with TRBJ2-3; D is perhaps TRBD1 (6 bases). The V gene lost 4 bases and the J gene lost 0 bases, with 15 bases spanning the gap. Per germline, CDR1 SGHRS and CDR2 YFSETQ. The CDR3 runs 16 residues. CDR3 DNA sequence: TGCGCCAGCAGCACCTACAGGGAATATAGCACAGATACGCAGTATTTT. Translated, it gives CASSTYREYSTDTQYF.

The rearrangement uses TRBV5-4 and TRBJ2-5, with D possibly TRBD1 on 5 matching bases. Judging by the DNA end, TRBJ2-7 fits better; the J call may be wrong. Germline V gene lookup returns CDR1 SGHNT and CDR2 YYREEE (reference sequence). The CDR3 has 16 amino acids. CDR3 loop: CASSRGDSLQSYEQYV. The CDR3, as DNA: TGTGCCAGCAGCAGGGGTGACAGTCTCCAGTCCTACGAGCAGTACGTC.

CDR3 region: CASSHERTGVETQYF. As DNA, the CDR3 is TGTGCCAGCAGCCACGAGAGGACAGGGGTTGAGACCCAGTACTTC. The rearrangement joins TRBV6-5 to TRBJ2-5; TRBD1 aligns across 9 bases. Trimming cost V 6 bases and J 5 bases; bases outside gene matches: 10. Germline lookup yields CDR1 MNHEY and CDR2 SVGAGI. CDR3 length: 15 amino acids.

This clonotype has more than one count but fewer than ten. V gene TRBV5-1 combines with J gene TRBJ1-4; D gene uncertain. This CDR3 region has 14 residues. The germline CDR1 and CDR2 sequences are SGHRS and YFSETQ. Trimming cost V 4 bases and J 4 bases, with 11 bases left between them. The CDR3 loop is CASSPGSYNEKLFF. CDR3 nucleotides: TGCGCCAGCAGCCCTGGGTCCTATAATGAAAAACTGTTTTTT. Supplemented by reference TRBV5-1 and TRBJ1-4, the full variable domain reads KAGVTQTPRYLIKTRGQQVTLSCSPISGHRSVSWYQQTPGQGLQFLFEYFSETQRNKGNFPGRFSGRQFSNSRSEMNVSTLELGDSALYLCASSPGSYNEKLFFGSGTQLSVL.

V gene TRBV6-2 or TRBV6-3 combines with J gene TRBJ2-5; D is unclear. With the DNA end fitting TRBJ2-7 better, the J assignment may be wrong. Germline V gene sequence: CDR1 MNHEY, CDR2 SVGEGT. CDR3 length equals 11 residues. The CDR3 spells CASKRLYEQYF. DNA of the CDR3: TGTGCCAGCAAGAGGCTCTACGAGCAGTACTTC.

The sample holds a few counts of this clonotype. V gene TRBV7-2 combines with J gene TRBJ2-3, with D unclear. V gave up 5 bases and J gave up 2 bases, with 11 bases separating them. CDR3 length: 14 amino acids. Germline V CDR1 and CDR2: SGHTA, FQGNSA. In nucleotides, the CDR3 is TGTGCCAGCAGCCCCAAGCTCATCACAGATACGCAGTATTTT. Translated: CASSPKLITDTQYF.

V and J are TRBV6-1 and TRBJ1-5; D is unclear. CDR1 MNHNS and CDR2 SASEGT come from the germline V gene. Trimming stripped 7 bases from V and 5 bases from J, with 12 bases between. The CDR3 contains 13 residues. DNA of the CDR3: TGTGCCAGCACCGGGGATATTCATCAGCCCCAGCATTTT. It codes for CASTGDIHQPQHF.

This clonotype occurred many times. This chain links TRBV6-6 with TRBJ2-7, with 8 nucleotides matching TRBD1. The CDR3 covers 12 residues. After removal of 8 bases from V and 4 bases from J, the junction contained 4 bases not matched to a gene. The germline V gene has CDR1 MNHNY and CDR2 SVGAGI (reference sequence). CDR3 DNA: TGTGCCAGCCAGGGGGCACGGTACGAGCAGTACTTC. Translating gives CASQGARYEQYF.

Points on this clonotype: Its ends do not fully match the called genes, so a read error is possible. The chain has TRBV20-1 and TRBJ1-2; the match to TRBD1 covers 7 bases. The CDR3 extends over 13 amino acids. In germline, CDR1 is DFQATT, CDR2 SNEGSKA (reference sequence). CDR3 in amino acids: CSARVGTAYGYTF. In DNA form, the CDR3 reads TGCAGTGCCAGAGTGGGGACAGCGTATGGCTACACCTTC.

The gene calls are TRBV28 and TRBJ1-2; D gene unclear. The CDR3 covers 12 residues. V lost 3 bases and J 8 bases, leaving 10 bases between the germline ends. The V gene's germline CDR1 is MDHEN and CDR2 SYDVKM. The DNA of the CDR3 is TGTGCCAGCAGTTTGTCCGTTCACGGCTACACCTTC. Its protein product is CASSLSVHGYTF.

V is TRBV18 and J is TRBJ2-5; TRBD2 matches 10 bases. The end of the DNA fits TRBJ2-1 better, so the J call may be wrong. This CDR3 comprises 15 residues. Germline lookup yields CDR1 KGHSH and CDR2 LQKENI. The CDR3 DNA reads TGTGCCAGCTCCCTTACTAGCGGGATACTAAATGAGCAGTTCTTC. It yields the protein CASSLTSGILNEQFF.

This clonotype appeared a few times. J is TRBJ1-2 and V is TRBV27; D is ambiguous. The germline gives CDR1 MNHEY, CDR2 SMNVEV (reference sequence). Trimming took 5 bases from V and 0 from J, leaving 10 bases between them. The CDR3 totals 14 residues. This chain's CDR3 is CASSRADANYGYTF. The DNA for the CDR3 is TGTGCCAGCAGTCGGGCAGACGCTAACTATGGCTACACCTTC.

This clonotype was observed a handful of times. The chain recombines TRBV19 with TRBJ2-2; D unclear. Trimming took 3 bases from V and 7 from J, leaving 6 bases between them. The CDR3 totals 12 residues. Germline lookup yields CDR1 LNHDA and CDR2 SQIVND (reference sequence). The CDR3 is CASSINYGELFF. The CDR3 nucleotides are TGTGCCAGTAGTATTAATTACGGGGAGCTGTTTTTT.

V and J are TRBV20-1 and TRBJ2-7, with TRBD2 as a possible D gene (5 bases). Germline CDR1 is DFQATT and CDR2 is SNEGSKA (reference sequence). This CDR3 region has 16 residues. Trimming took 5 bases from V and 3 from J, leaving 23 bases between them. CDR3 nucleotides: TGCAGTGCTTCGACTACGGGCTACCTGCGTGGCTACGAGCAGTACGTC. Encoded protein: CSASTTGYLRGYEQYV.

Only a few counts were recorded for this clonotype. CDR3 amino acids: CSAEYPPATDTQYF. CDR3 nucleotides: TGCAGCGCCGAATATCCACCAGCCACAGATACGCAGTATTTT. This rearrangement joins TRBV29-1 to TRBJ2-3; D remains ambiguous. In germline, CDR1 is SQVTM, CDR2 ANQGSEA. Trimming pared 7 bases from V and 2 bases from J, leaving 16 bases between. This CDR3 is 14 amino acids long.

The CDR3 region is CASSLGASNEKLFF. The CDR3 region has the DNA TGTGCCAGCAGTTTAGGGGCCTCAAATGAAAAACTGTTTTTT. The chain has TRBV12-3 or TRBV12-4 and TRBJ1-4, with D unclear. Between the trimmed V and J ends, which lost 1 base and 5 bases, there was a span of 8 bases. The CDR3 sequence is 14 residues long.

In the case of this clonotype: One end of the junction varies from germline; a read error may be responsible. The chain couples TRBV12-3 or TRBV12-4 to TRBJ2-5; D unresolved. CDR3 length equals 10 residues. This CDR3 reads CANSLETQYF. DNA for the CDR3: TGTGCCAACAGTTTGGAGACCCAGTACTTC.

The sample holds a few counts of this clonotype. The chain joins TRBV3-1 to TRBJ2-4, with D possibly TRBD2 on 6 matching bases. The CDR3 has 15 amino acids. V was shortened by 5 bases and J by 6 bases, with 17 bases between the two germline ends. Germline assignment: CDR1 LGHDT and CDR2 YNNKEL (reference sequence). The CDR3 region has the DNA TGTGCCAGCAGCTCACGTGGCGGGACGGGAAACATTCAGTACTTC. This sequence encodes CASSSRGGTGNIQYF.

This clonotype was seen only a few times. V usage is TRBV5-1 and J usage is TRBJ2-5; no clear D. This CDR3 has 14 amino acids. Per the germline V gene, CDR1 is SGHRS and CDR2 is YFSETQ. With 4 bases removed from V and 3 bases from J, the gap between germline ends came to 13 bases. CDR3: CASSPIWQEETQYF. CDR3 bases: TGCGCCAGCAGCCCTATTTGGCAAGAAGAGACCCAGTACTTC.

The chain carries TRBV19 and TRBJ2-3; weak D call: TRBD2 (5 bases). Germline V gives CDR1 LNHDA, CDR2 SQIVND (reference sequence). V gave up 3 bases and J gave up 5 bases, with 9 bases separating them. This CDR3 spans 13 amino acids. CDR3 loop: CASSMASQDTQYF. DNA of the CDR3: TGTGCCAGTAGTATGGCTAGCCAAGATACGCAGTATTTT.

The CDR3 loop is CASSQTYRGWNTEAFF. In nucleotides, the CDR3 is TGTGCCAGCAGCCAAACGTACAGGGGATGGAACACTGAAGCTTTCTTT. This sequence joins TRBV3-1 and TRBJ1-1; 7 bases match TRBD1. This CDR3 has 16 residues. The J segment lost 1 base and the V segment lost 2 bases, leaving 7 bases of the junction unmatched. Germline CDR1 LGHDT, CDR2 YNNKEL (reference sequence).

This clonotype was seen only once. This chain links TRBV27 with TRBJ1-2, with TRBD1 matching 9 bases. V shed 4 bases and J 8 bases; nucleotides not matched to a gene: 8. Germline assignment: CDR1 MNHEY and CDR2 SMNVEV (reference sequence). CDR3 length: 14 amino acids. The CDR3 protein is CASSWTGDIGGYTF. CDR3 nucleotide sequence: TGTGCCAGCAGTTGGACAGGGGATATCGGCGGCTACACCTTC.

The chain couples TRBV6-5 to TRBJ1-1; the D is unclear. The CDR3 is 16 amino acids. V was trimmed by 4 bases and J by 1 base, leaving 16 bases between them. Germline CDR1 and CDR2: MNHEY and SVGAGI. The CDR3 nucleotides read TGTGCCAGCAGTTCCTACGCGGACGATTCGAACACTGAAGCTTTCTTT. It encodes CASSSYADDSNTEAFF.

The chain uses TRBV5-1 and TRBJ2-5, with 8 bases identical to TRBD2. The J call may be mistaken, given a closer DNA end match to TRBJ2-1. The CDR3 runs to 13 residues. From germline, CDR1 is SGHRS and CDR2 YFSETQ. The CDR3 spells CASKGLELYEQFF. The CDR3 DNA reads TGCGCCAGCAAGGGACTAGAGCTCTATGAGCAGTTCTTC.

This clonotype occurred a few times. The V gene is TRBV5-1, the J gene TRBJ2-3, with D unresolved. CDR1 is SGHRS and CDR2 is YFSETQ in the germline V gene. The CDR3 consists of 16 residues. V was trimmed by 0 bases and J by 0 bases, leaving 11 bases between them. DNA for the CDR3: TGCGCCAGCAGCTTGGTAACTTCCCATAGCACAGATACGCAGTATTTT. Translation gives CASSLVTSHSTDTQYF.

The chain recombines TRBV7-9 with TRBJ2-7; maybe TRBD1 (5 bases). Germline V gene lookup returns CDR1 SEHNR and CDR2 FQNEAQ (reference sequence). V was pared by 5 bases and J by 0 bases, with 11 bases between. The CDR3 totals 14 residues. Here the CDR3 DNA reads TGTGCCAGCAGCCAGGGATACCCCTCCTACGAGCAGTACGTC. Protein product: CASSQGYPSYEQYV.

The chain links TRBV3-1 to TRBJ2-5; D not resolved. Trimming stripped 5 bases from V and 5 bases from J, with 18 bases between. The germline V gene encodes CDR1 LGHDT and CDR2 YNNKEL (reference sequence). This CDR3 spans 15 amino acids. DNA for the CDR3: TGTGCCAGCAGCGCCCTGCGAGAGGTCGCGGAGACCCAGTACTTC. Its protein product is CASSALREVAETQYF.

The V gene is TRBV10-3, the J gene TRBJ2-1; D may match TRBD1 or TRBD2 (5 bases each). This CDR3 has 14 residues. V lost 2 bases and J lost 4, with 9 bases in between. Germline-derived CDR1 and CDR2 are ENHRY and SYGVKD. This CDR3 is CAISELEGYNEQFF. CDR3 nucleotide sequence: TGTGCCATCAGTGAGCTCGAGGGGTACAATGAGCAGTTCTTC.

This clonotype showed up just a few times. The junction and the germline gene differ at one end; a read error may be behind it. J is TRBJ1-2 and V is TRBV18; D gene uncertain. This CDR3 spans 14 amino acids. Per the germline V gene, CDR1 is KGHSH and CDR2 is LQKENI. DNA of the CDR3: TGTACCAGCTCTCCGGGGAGCCTTGGGTATGGCTACACCTTC. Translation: CTSSPGSLGYGYTF.

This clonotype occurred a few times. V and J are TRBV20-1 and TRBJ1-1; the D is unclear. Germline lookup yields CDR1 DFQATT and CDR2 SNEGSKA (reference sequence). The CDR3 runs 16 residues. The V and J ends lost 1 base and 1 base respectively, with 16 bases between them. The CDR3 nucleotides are TGCAGTGCTAGAGTTATATGGGCACTAGGGAACACTGAAGCTTTCTTT. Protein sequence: CSARVIWALGNTEAFF.

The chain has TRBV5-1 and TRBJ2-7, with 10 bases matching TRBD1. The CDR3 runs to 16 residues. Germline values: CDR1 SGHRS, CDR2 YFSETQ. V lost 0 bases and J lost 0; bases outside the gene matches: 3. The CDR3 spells CASSLGGTGVSYEQYF. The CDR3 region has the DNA TGCGCCAGCAGCTTGGGCGGGACAGGGGTCTCCTACGAGCAGTACTTC.